This T cell receptor beta chain is from a study of OX40 agonist ivuxolimab in advanced cancers. Assay used: immunoSEQ multiplex PCR; TCRdb lists only in-frame clones, some missing. The table includes 74,000 or so clones, 80% to 90% detected once. The receptor was derived from an adult with an advanced solid tumor such as melanoma, head and neck, liver or kidney cancer. Here the sequenced sample was CD4+ or CD8+ T cells sorted from blood, taken in a trial of the OX40 agonist ivuxolimab.

The CDR3 nucleotides read TGCGCCAGCAGCCCCGGGGGGGCCAGGGAGCTGTTTTTT. Translated, it gives CASSPGGARELFF. The rearrangement uses TRBV5-1 and TRBJ2-2, with 8 nucleotides matching TRBD2. Germline V gives CDR1 SGHRS, CDR2 YFSETQ. This CDR3 spans 13 amino acids. V lost 4 bases and J lost 9; bases outside the gene matches: 5.